The 18 T cell receptor beta chains below all came from one sample that was sequenced in a study of shared clonotypes between healthy human individuals. Here immunoSEQ multiplex PCR was the method, and the copy in TCRdb shows in-frame clones only, minus some. The sample lists fewer than 500,000 clones; 75% to 80% were seen once. The specimen sequenced was PBMCs. The receptors stem from a woman between 40 and 50 years old in good health. Some clones in this sample may be carry-over from other donors' samples.

This rearrangement joins TRBV6-5 to TRBJ1-1; 7 nucleotides match TRBD1. Germline V gene data show CDR1 as MNHEY and CDR2 as SVGAGI. This CDR3 spans 14 amino acids. V gave up 5 bases and J gave up 1 base; unmatched junction bases: 4. For the CDR3, the DNA is TGTGCCAGCAGTCTCCGGACAGGGAACACTGAAGCTTTCTTT. This sequence encodes CASSLRTGNTEAFF.

This chain links TRBV4-3 with TRBJ2-7; 9 nucleotides match TRBD1. After removal of 0 bases from V and 4 bases from J, the junction contained 7 bases not matched to a gene. The CDR3 is 16 residues long. In germline, CDR1 is LGHNA, CDR2 YSLEER. CDR3 bases: TGCGCCAGCAGCCAAGATTTTACAGGGGGCAGGTACGAGCAGTACTTC. Protein: CASSQDFTGGRYEQYF.

In this sample, this clone turned up a few times. The rearrangement links TRBV19 to TRBJ2-2, with 9 bases aligning to TRBD2. V lost 4 bases and J lost 4; bases outside the gene matches: 10. There are 17 residues in the CDR3. Germline V gives CDR1 LNHDA, CDR2 SQIVND (reference sequence). The CDR3 region is CASSTRPGLAITGELFF. Written as DNA, the CDR3 is TGTGCCAGTAGTACCCGCCCCGGACTAGCGATCACCGGGGAGCTGTTTTTT.

This clone was counted a single time. This rearrangement joins TRBV5-4 to TRBJ1-1, with D uncertain. The germline V and J ends were trimmed by 1 base and 0 bases, with 13 bases remaining between them. Per germline, CDR1 SGHNT and CDR2 YYREEE (reference sequence). This CDR3 is built from 16 residues. CDR3 nucleotide sequence: TGTGCCAGCAGCTTGTCACAGACTACTATGAACACTGAAGCTTTCTTT. It is translated as CASSLSQTTMNTEAFF.

As DNA, the CDR3 is TGTGCCAGTAGTAGGCCCCGGGGGGGGCAGGGCACTGAAGCTTTCTTT. Translation: CASSRPRGGQGTEAFF. This chain links TRBV19 with TRBJ1-1; a weak D match, TRBD1 (6 bases). CDR1 and CDR2 from the germline V gene are LNHDA and SQIVND (reference sequence). The CDR3 loop spans 16 amino acids. Trimming removed 4 bases from V and 4 bases from J, with 19 bases in between. Looking up the rest from reference TRBV19 and TRBJ1-1 gives the full variable domain: DGGITQSPKYLFRKEGQNVTLSCEQNLNHDAMYWYRQDPGQGLRLIYYSQIVNDFQKGDIAEGYSVSREKKESFPLTVTSAQKNPTAFYLCASSRPRGGQGTEAFFGQGTRLTVV.

The chain has TRBV6-1 and TRBJ2-7; 9 nucleotides align to TRBD2. V lost 1 base to trimming and J lost 3 bases; unmatched junction nucleotides: 4. The germline CDR1 and CDR2 sequences are MNHNS and SASEGT. This CDR3 comprises 15 residues. The CDR3 reads CASSEVPTSGYEQYF. CDR3 in DNA: TGTGCCAGCAGTGAAGTCCCGACTAGCGGCTACGAGCAGTACTTC.

V gene TRBV28 combines with J gene TRBJ2-1; 7 bases align to TRBD1. Germline V CDR1 and CDR2: MDHEN, SYDVKM. V shed 11 bases, J shed 7 bases, and the junction held 17 bases outside the gene matches. The CDR3 contains 15 residues. The CDR3 nucleotides read TGTGCCTCCCGAGCGTCAGGGGGTGTCAGGAATGAGCAGTTCTTC. Amino acid sequence: CASRASGGVRNEQFF.

This clone was seen just once. The chain has TRBV5-1 and TRBJ2-1; the match to TRBD2 covers 11 bases. The CDR3 loop spans 16 amino acids. Trimming removed 0 bases from V and 9 bases from J; junction bases left unmatched: 8. The germline V gene has CDR1 SGHRS and CDR2 YFSETQ. CDR3 nucleotide sequence: TGCGCCAGCAGCTTGGGGGTACTAGCGGGAGTGGGTGAGCAGTTCTTC. It specifies CASSLGVLAGVGEQFF.

At least ten counts were recorded for this clone. The rearrangement links TRBV7-9 to TRBJ2-2, with 8 positions matching TRBD2. The CDR3 is made up of 16 amino acids. The ends lost 5 bases at V and 3 bases at J; junction bases unmatched: 8. CDR1 and CDR2 (germline): SEHNR, FQNEAQ (reference sequence). CDR3 sequence: CASSHWGLGYTGELFF. The CDR3 DNA sequence: TGTGCCAGCAGCCACTGGGGACTAGGGTACACCGGGGAGCTGTTTTTT.

V is TRBV5-6 and J is TRBJ2-7, with TRBD1 matching 7 bases. J was trimmed by 0 bases and V by 4 bases; bases with no gene match: 4. The CDR3 runs 14 residues. CDR1 and CDR2 (germline): SGHDT, YYEEEE. For the CDR3, the DNA is TGTGCCAGCAGCCGGACAGGAAGCTCCTACGAGCAGTACTTC. This encodes CASSRTGSSYEQYF.

The CDR3 DNA follows: TGTGCCAGCAGCCGCCCATTTCGGGAGGGTCTCGGGGAGCTGTTTTTT. It is translated as CASSRPFREGLGELFF. The chain carries TRBV7-8 and TRBJ2-2; 8 bases agree with TRBD2. This CDR3 contains 16 residues. Losses at the gene ends were 5 bases for V and 7 bases for J; bases not matched to a gene: 12. Germline V gene sequence: CDR1 SGHVS, CDR2 FQNEAQ.

The chain combines TRBV5-1 with TRBJ2-6; the D gene could be TRBD1 or TRBD2 (5 bases each). Per the germline V gene, CDR1 is SGHRS and CDR2 is YFSETQ. V lost 4 bases and J 1 base, leaving 15 bases between the germline ends. The CDR3 sequence is 17 residues long. The CDR3 DNA is TGCGCCAGCAGCCTCGACGGGGCCCTTTCTGGGGCCAACGTCCTGACTTTC. Translation gives CASSLDGALSGANVLTF. Drawing the rest from reference TRBV5-1 and TRBJ2-6, the complete variable domain is KAGVTQTPRYLIKTRGQQVTLSCSPISGHRSVSWYQQTPGQGLQFLFEYFSETQRNKGNFPGRFSGRQFSNSRSEMNVSTLELGDSALYLCASSLDGALSGANVLTFGAGSRLTVL.

The rearrangement uses TRBV5-1 and TRBJ2-2; D is unclear. This CDR3 is 14 amino acids long. Germline CDR1 and CDR2: SGHRS and YFSETQ. Trimming removed 0 bases at V and 8 bases at J, with 11 bases between. The CDR3 bases are TGCGCCAGCAGCTTGGGATACGCAGCGGGGGAGCTGTTTTTT. Translation gives CASSLGYAAGELFF.

The V call is TRBV7-2, the J call TRBJ1-4; D possibly corresponds to TRBD1 (6 bases). Germline V gene data show CDR1 as SGHTA and CDR2 as FQGNSA. V lost 5 bases and J 8 bases, leaving 15 bases between the germline ends. This CDR3 spans 14 amino acids. In DNA form, the CDR3 reads TGTGCCAGCAGCATAACCCGACAGGTCGAAAAACTGTTTTTT. This gives the protein CASSITRQVEKLFF.

The chain has TRBV25-1 and TRBJ1-4; 8 bases are a match to TRBD1. This CDR3 comprises 17 residues. Germline V gene lookup returns CDR1 MGHDK and CDR2 SYGVNS. Trimming at V came to 1 base and at J to 8 bases, leaving 12 bases not matched to a gene. CDR3 region: CASSESVIGYRGEKLFF. CDR3 DNA: TGTGCCAGCAGTGAATCAGTTATCGGGTACAGGGGGGAAAAACTGTTTTTT.

This clone has just a few counts. V gene TRBV30 combines with J gene TRBJ2-7, with TRBD1 as a possible D gene (5 bases). The germline V gene encodes CDR1 GTSNPN and CDR2 SVGIG (reference sequence). The CDR3 has 12 amino acids. The V end lost 7 bases, the J end lost 2 bases, and 12 bases lay between the germline ends. The CDR3 protein is CASLTDTYEQYF. CDR3 coding DNA: TGTGCCTCACTGACAGATACCTACGAGCAGTACTTC.

The rearrangement links TRBV18 to TRBJ2-7; a weak D match, TRBD1 (5 bases). From germline, CDR1 is KGHSH and CDR2 LQKENI. With 3 bases removed from V and 5 bases from J, the gap between germline ends came to 14 bases. CDR3 length equals 14 residues. The CDR3: CASSPQGKLDEQYF. The CDR3 nucleotides are TGTGCCAGCTCACCTCAGGGTAAACTCGACGAGCAGTACTTC.

The chain uses TRBV19 and TRBJ2-7; 9 bases are a match to TRBD1. V was pared by 3 bases and J by 4 bases, with 7 bases of the junction left unmatched. This CDR3 has 15 amino acids. Germline lookup yields CDR1 LNHDA and CDR2 SQIVND (reference sequence). CDR3 in DNA: TGTGCCAGTAGTATTAAGACAGGGGGGGAATACGAGCAGTACTTC. Its protein product is CASSIKTGGEYEQYF.